A selection of T cell receptor beta chains follows, all from one sample in a study of tumor-infiltrating lymphocytes in localized non-small cell lung cancer. Generated by immunoSEQ multiplex PCR, the TCRdb table keeps only in-frame clones and is missing some. In the table there are some 14,000 clones, around 76% of which are singletons. The source material was uninvolved lung tissue not adjacent to the tumor. These receptors came from a human donor with non-small cell lung cancer. Each CDR3 is given with its conserved first and last residue. Fields, in order: J gene, clone size, V gene, CDR3 protein. Not all rows give a size; the values are once, few, many and, for expanded clones, a class.

TRBJ1-2,.,TRBV20-1,CSASGNYGYTF
TRBJ2-5,few,TRBV28,CASSSPQRRETQYF
TRBJ2-3,.,TRBV14,CASSQGPGQGLDTQYF
TRBJ1-6,few,TRBV19,CASSRERDNSPLHF
TRBJ2-1,.,TRBV9,CASSAPGHAAYNEQFF
TRBJ1-2,.,TRBV7-9,CASSLGVGRGSGYTF
TRBJ1-4,few,TRBV20-1,CSARTAAGTVF
TRBJ1-6,.,TRBV7-2,CASSLEGQGPPLHF
TRBJ1-4,.,TRBV6-6,CASSYSYGFEKLFF
TRBJ2-7,.,TRBV7-9,CASGDGGYEQYF
TRBJ1-2,few,TRBV6-5,CASSPVTGHGYTF
TRBJ2-3,.,TRBV19,CASEDDADTQYF
TRBJ1-2,few,TRBV27,CASSLMGGVEGYTF
TRBJ2-7,.,TRBV30,CAWSVGDRGDDEQYF
TRBJ1-6,few,TRBV6-6,CASSYSTGGLNSPLHF
TRBJ1-5,.,TRBV19,CASSGQGTNNHNQPQHF
TRBJ1-5,.,TRBV7-2,CASSLEAYRTQPQHF
TRBJ2-6,.,TRBV6-5,CASSYSEDSGANVLTF
TRBJ2-7,.,TRBV7-9,CASGTDLYEQYF
TRBJ1-2,.,TRBV6-5,CASSAPGGQSYGYTF
TRBJ1-2,.,TRBV7-2,CASSLEGTGGGYTF
TRBJ1-2,.,TRBV27,CASSSDPGTAYGYTF
TRBJ2-5,once,TRBV4-1,CASRGGGAKETQYF
TRBJ1-2,.,TRBV15,CATSRDRQGGYTF
TRBJ2-5,.,TRBV5-1,CASSLTSAQETQYF
TRBJ1-2,.,TRBV28,CASTRGGGYYGYTF
TRBJ1-1,.,TRBV11-2,CASSLGAGEAFF
TRBJ1-5,.,TRBV4-1,CASSQEEASTLHQPQHF
TRBJ1-1,.,TRBV6-5,CASAGFTEAFF
TRBJ1-1,.,TRBV11-2,CASSVSTGGNTEAFF
TRBJ2-5,.,TRBV19,CATKQGFQETQYF
TRBJ1-1,few,TRBV2,CASSGGQLFTEAFF
TRBJ1-2,.,TRBV29-1,CSVEGIYGYTF
TRBJ2-6,.,TRBV9,CASSPSRRETSASYSGANVLTF
TRBJ2-7,.,TRBV19,CASSTTGGADYEQYF
TRBJ2-5,.,TRBV11-2,CASSSQGSRETQYF
TRBJ2-7,.,TRBV28,CASSYRQVGSFEQYF
TRBJ2-3,.,TRBV12-5,CASGNRDTQYF
TRBJ2-6,.,TRBV7-3,CASSLDGGANVLTF
TRBJ2-3,.,TRBV5-1,CASSETADTQYF
TRBJ2-1,.,TRBV5-6,CASSLTGGPYNEQFF
TRBJ1-2,.,TRBV5-1,CASSLSPGTEIGYTF
TRBJ2-7,.,TRBV5-1,CASRSGVSSYEQYF
TRBJ2-1,.,TRBV4-3,CASSQEDRGMDEQFF
TRBJ2-1,.,TRBV11-2,CASSLNGGEEFF
TRBJ2-3,.,TRBV4-2,CASSPGVGLASTDTQYF
TRBJ2-3,few,TRBV5-1,CASSHQGTDTQYF
TRBJ2-7,.,TRBV5-1,CASSLGAGSYEQYF
TRBJ1-3,.,TRBV29-1,CSVGTSGGNTIYF
TRBJ2-7,.,TRBV5-1,CASSTRQGAYEQYF
TRBJ2-1,.,TRBV14,CASSQEIGGGRGEQFF
TRBJ2-7,.,TRBV11-2,CASSLWQGSYEQYF
TRBJ2-3,.,TRBV7-2,CASSQGPSGDTQYF
TRBJ2-1,.,TRBV4-2,CASSQGLAGDEQFF
TRBJ2-7,.,TRBV7-2,CASSLRGSSFEQYF